The 10 T cell receptor beta chains below all came from one sample that was sequenced in a study of cytomegalovirus exposure and HLA in healthy donors. The primer mix had 60 Vbeta and 13 Jbeta primers. This table comes from immunoSEQ multiplex PCR, and its TCRdb copy is limited to in-frame clones, with some not included. The sample has under 110,000 clones; more than 80% are singletons. The sequencing sample was made of PBMCs. All receptors come from a man in his thirties or forties in good health and CMV-seronegative.

This chain uses TRBV4-1 with TRBJ2-3; 7 nucleotides line up with TRBD2. Germline loops: CDR1 MGHRA, CDR2 YSYEKL. The CDR3 has 14 amino acids. Trimming at V came to 2 bases and at J to 8 bases, leaving 7 bases not matched to a gene. CDR3: CASSQPLTSSTQYF. CDR3 DNA: TGCGCCAGCAGCCAACCCTTGACTAGCTCTACGCAGTATTTT.

Points on this clone: At one end the junction does not follow the germline gene, possibly because of a read error. CDR3 in amino acids: CASTLGSENEQFF. CDR3 sequence (DNA): TGTGCCAGCACCTTAGGATCAGAAAATGAGCAGTTCTTC. The genes are TRBV7-8 and TRBJ2-1; D is unclear. Germline values: CDR1 SGHVS, CDR2 FQNEAQ. The CDR3 is 13 amino acids.

This chain connects TRBV30 to TRBJ2-5, with TRBD2 as a possible D gene (5 bases). From germline, CDR1 is GTSNPN and CDR2 SVGIG (reference sequence). Deletions cut 7 bases from V and 5 bases from J, with 11 bases between. The CDR3 runs 11 residues. In DNA, the CDR3 is TGTGCCTCGAACTGGGAGGAGACCCAGTACTTC. Its protein product is CASNWEETQYF.

The chain links TRBV6-5 to TRBJ1-2; TRBD1 matches 7 bases. The CDR3 is 14 amino acids. In germline, CDR1 is MNHEY, CDR2 SVGAGI. With V trimmed by 6 bases and J by 7 bases, 11 bases remained unmatched. The CDR3, as DNA: TGTGCCAGCAGCACCGACAGGGAGATAGGTGGCTACACCTTC. Translation gives CASSTDREIGGYTF.

The V and J genes are TRBV10-3 and TRBJ1-1; D might be TRBD1 (6 bases). The CDR3 totals 16 residues. The V gene lost 0 bases and the J gene lost 5 bases, with 16 bases spanning the gap. Germline loops: CDR1 ENHRY, CDR2 SYGVKD. The CDR3 reads CAISESLGRGETEAFF. CDR3 DNA sequence: TGTGCCATCAGTGAGTCGTTGGGCAGGGGAGAAACTGAAGCTTTCTTT.

This clone was seen a few times. The V call is TRBV11-2, the J call TRBJ1-1; unclear D gene. Per the germline V gene, CDR1 is SGHAT and CDR2 is FQNNGV. V was clipped by 0 bases and J by 11 bases, with 13 bases between them. This CDR3 has 13 residues. CDR3 sequence: CASSLEHGSWAFF. CDR3 nucleotide sequence: TGTGCCAGCAGCTTAGAACATGGTAGCTGGGCTTTCTTT.

This clone was observed a single time. The DNA for the CDR3 is TGTGCCAGCAGCTTGGGGAAGGAGGTCGAGCAGTACTTC. It codes for CASSLGKEVEQYF. The V gene is TRBV5-5, the J gene TRBJ2-7; TRBD2 might be the D (5 bases). The V gene's germline CDR1 is SGHKS and CDR2 YYEKEE (reference sequence). The CDR3 loop spans 13 amino acids. Trimming removed 0 bases at V and 6 bases at J, with 10 bases between.

The rearrangement uses TRBV6-6 and TRBJ2-1; 7 positions agree with TRBD1. The CDR3 consists of 15 residues. Germline-derived CDR1 and CDR2 are MNHNY and SVGAGI (reference sequence). V shed 7 bases and J 0 bases; nucleotides not matched to a gene: 6. The DNA for the CDR3 is TGTGCCAGCAAGACAGGGCTTCGCTCCTACAATGAGCAGTTCTTC. It encodes CASKTGLRSYNEQFF.

This clone came up once. The chain joins TRBV7-2 to TRBJ2-7, with 7 nucleotides matching TRBD2. CDR1 is SGHTA, CDR2 FQGNSA, per germline. This CDR3 has 14 residues. The J segment lost 7 bases and the V segment lost 2 bases, leaving 8 bases of the junction unmatched. This chain's CDR3 is CASSLSGVGGEQYF. The CDR3 region has the DNA TGTGCCAGCAGCTTAAGCGGGGTGGGGGGGGAGCAGTACTTC.

V usage is TRBV10-3 and J usage is TRBJ2-3, with D possibly matching TRBD2 (5 bases). With 6 bases removed from V and 6 bases from J, the gap between germline ends came to 13 bases. The CDR3 runs 13 residues. Germline loops: CDR1 ENHRY, CDR2 SYGVKD. CDR3 in amino acids: CAISDSGRDTQYF. The DNA for the CDR3 is TGTGCCATCAGCGATTCGGGAAGGGATACGCAGTATTTT.